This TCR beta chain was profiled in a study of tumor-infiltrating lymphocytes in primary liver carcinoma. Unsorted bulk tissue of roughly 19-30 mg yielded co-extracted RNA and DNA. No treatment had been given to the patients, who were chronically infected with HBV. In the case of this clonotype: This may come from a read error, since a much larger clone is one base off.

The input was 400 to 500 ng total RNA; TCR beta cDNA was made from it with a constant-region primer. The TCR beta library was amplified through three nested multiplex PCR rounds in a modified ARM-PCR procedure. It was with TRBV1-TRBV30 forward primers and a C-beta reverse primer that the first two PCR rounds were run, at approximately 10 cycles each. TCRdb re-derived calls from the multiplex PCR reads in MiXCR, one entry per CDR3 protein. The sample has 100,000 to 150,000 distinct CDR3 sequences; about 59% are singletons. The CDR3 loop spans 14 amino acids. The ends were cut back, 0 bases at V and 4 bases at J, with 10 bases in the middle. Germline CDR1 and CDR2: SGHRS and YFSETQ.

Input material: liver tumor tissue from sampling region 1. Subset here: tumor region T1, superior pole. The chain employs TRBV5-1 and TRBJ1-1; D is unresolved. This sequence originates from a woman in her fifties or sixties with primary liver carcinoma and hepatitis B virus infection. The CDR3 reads CASSLERGGTEAFF. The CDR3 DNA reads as TGCGCCAGCAGCTTGGAACGGGGAGGCACTGAAGCTTTCTTT.